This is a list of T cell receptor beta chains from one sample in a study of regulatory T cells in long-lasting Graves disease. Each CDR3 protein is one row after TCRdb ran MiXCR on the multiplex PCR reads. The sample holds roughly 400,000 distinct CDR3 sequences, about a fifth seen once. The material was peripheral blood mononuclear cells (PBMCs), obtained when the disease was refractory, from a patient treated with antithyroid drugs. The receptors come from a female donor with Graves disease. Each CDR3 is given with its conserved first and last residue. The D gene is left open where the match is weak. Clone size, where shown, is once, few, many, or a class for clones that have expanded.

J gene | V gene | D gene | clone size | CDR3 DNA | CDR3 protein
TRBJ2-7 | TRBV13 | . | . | TGTGCCAGCAGCGTTGGGGGTGGGCAGTACTTC | CASSVGGGQYF
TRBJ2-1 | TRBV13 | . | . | TGTGCCAGCAGCATCCCGGGCCCACTTAATGAGCAGTTCTTC | CASSIPGPLNEQFF
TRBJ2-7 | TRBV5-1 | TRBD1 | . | TGCGCCAGCAGCCTTTCGGGACAGCCCTACGAGCAGTACTTC | CASSLSGQPYEQYF
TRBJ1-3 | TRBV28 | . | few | TGTGCCAGCACGACAGTACGCTCTGGAAACACCATATATTTT | CASTTVRSGNTIYF
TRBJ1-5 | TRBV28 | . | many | TGTGCCAGCAGACCAACCTACGAGCTCTATAGCAATCAGCCCCAGCATTTT | CASRPTYELYSNQPQHF
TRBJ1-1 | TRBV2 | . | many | TGTGCCAGCAGGCTATCCGGACCGAACACTGAAGCTTTCTTT | CASRLSGPNTEAFF
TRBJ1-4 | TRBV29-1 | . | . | TGCAGCGTTGAAGATCGGTTGGGGAATGAAAAACTGTTTTTT | CSVEDRLGNEKLFF
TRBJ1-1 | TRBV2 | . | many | TGTGCCAGCACGGCGGGCAGGATGTTGTCCACTGAAGCTTTCTTT | CASTAGRMLSTEAFF
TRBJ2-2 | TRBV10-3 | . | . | TGTGCCATCAGTGGACTAGACGTGGGTCTAGATACCGGGGAGCTGTTTTTT | CAISGLDVGLDTGELFF
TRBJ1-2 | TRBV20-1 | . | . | TGCAGTGCTAGAGACCCCCGCCGCAGCCGGACAGCACTCTATGGCTACACCTTC | CSARDPRRSRTALYGYTF
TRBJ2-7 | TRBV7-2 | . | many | TGTGCCAGCATCTTAGGCCGGTTCGGCAGGGGCTACGAGCAGTACTTC | CASILGRFGRGYEQYF
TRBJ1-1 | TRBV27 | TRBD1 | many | TGTGCCAGCAGTTTCACAGGGGGCACTGAAGCTTTCTTT | CASSFTGGTEAFF
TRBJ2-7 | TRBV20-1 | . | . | TGCAGTGCTAGGGATAAACGGGGCCAAAGCCCTTACGAGCAGTACTTC | CSARDKRGQSPYEQYF
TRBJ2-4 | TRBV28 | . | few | TGTGCCACAAAGGCCAAAAACATTCAGTACTTC | CATKAKNIQYF
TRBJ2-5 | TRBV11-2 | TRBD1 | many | TGTGCCAGCAGCTCGGGACAGAACCCCCAAGAGACCCAGTACTTC | CASSSGQNPQETQYF
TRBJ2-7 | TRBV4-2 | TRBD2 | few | TGTGCCAGCAGCCCAGGGACTAGCGGGGGATACGAGCAGTACTTC | CASSPGTSGGYEQYF
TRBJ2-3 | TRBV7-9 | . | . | TGTGCCAGCAGATCGACCGCGGCTAGCACAGATACGCAGTATTTT | CASRSTAASTDTQYF
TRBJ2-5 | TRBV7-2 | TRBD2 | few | TGTGCCAGCAGCTTCGGGACTAGCGGGAGAGTAGAGACCCAGTACTTC | CASSFGTSGRVETQYF
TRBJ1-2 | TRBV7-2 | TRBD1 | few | TGTGCCAGCAGCGCCATGGGACAGGTTAGCTATGGCTACACCTTC | CASSAMGQVSYGYTF
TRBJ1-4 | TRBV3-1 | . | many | TGTGCCAGCTCAAACTATGCAACTAATGAAAAACTGTTTTTT | CASSNYATNEKLFF
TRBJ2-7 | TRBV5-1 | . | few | TGCGCCAGCAGCCCCTCCCGGAGACAGGCCTACGAGCAGTACTTC | CASSPSRRQAYEQYF
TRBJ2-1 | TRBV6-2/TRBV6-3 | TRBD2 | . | TGTGCCAGCGAGGCGGGAGGTGGTAATGAGCAGTTCTTC | CASEAGGGNEQFF
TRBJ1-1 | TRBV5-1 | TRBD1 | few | TGCGCCAGCACGCCGAAGGGGACAGAGTTAATGAACACTGAAGCTTTCTTT | CASTPKGTELMNTEAFF
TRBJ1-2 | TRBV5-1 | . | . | TGCGCCAGCAGCTTGACTCGAGGGGAGAGGAACTATGGCTACACCTTC | CASSLTRGERNYGYTF
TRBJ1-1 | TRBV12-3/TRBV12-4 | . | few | TGTGCCAGCAGTAACATAATACCGGGGCAGGGGTTCACTGAAGCTTTCTTT | CASSNIIPGQGFTEAFF
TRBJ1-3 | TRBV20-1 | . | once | TGCAGTGCTAGAGATCCCCGGGGGGGCGGAAACACCATATATTTT | CSARDPRGGGNTIYF
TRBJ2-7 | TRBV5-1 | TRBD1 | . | TGCGCCAGCAGCTTGGGTTTTGGGACAGGGTTATACGAGCAGTACTTC | CASSLGFGTGLYEQYF
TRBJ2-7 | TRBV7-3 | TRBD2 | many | TGTGCCAGCAGCTTAAACCCGGGGCTAGCGGGACCCTACGAGCAGTACTTC | CASSLNPGLAGPYEQYF
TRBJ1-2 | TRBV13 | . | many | TGTGCCAGCAGCTTAGAGCTACGCCTAAATCGGTATGGCTACACCTTC | CASSLELRLNRYGYTF
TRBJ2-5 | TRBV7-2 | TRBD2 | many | TGTGCCAGCAGCTCGAGGACTAGCGGGGTGGAGACCCAGTACTTC | CASSSRTSGVETQYF
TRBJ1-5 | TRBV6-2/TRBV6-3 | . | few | TGTGCCAGCAGTCGAGGCCCCGGTCAGCCCCAGCATTTT | CASSRGPGQPQHF
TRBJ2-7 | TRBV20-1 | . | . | TGCAGTGCTAGTCAGGCTATTGGCGAGCAGTACTTC | CSASQAIGEQYF
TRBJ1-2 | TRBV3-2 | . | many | TGTGCCAGCAGCCAAGCCGACGCGGGACAGGGAAACTATGGCTACACCTTC | CASSQADAGQGNYGYTF
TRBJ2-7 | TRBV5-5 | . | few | TGTGCCAGCAGCTTTGGACACACAGACTCCTACGAGCAGTACTTC | CASSFGHTDSYEQYF
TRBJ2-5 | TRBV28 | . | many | TGTGCCAGCAGTTTACTTGGCCGGGACCAGTCGGGGGAGACCCAGTACTTC | CASSLLGRDQSGETQYF
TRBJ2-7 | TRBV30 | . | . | TGTGCCTGGAGACGCAAAACAGCCTACGAGCAGTACTTC | CAWRRKTAYEQYF
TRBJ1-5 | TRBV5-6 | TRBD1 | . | TGTGCCAGCAGCCCCGGGACAGGGCTTAGCAATCAGCCCCAGCATTTT | CASSPGTGLSNQPQHF
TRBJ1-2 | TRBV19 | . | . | TGTGCCAGTAGTACAGGAGCGGGCTACACCTTC | CASSTGAGYTF
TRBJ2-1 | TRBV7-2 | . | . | TGTGCCAGCAGCCCCTTGGGGAACGTCAATGAGCAGTTCTTC | CASSPLGNVNEQFF
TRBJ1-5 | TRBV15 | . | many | TGTGCCACCAGCAGAGATTCCCAGGGAGGCAATCAGCCCCAGCATTTT | CATSRDSQGGNQPQHF
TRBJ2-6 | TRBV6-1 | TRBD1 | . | TGTGCCAGCAGTAGGACAGGGGGCCAGAGCTCTGGGGCCAACGTCCTGACTTTC | CASSRTGGQSSGANVLTF
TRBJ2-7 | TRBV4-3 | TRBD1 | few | TGCGCCAGCAGCCAAGATGGGGGACAGGGCAACTACGAGCAGTACTTC | CASSQDGGQGNYEQYF
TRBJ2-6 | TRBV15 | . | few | TGTGCCACCAGCAGAAGGGGATCTGGGGCCAACGTCCTGACTTTC | CATSRRGSGANVLTF
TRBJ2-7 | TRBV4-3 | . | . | TGCGCCAGCAGCCAAGTCCGGTCCCCTTACTACGAGCAGTACTTC | CASSQVRSPYYEQYF
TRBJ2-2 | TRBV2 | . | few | TGTGCCAGCAGTACAGGTCCGGGGGAGCTGTTTTTT | CASSTGPGELFF
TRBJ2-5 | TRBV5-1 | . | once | TGCGCCAGCAGCTTTGACAGGCTCGGAGAGACCCAGTACTTC | CASSFDRLGETQYF
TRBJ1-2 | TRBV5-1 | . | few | TGCGCCAGCAGCCATTTAGGAGGAGACTATGGCTACACCTTC | CASSHLGGDYGYTF
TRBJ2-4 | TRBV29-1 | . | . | TGCAGCGCTGAGGTAGTCGACATTCAGTACTTC | CSAEVVDIQYF
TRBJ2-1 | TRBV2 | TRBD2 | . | TGTGCCAGCGGGAGGGAAGATGAGCAGTTCTTC | CASGREDEQFF
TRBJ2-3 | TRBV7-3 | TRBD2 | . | TGTGCCAGCAGCTTGACTAGCGGGATCACAGATACGCAGTATTTT | CASSLTSGITDTQYF
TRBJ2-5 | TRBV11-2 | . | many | TGTGCCAGCAGTTTGGTCGTGCAAGAGACCCAGTACTTC | CASSLVVQETQYF
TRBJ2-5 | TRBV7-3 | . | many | TGTGCCAGCAGCCCCCAATGGGGGGTGACCCAGTACTTC | CASSPQWGVTQYF
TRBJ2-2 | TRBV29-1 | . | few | TGCAGCATTGACCCAGGAAACACCGGGGAGCTGTTTTTT | CSIDPGNTGELFF
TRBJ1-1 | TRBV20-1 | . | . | TGCAGTGCTAGGACTTACTGGAACACTGAAGCTTTCTTT | CSARTYWNTEAFF
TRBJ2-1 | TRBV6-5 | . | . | TGTGCCAGCAGTTGGGACCTTTCACGCTCCTACAATGAGCAGTTCTTC | CASSWDLSRSYNEQFF
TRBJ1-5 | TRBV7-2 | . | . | TGTGCCAGCAGCCATAGGACCCTGGAGGCGTTTGTTCAGCCCCAGCATTTT | CASSHRTLEAFVQPQHF
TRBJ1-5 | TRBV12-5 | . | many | TGTGCTAGTGGTTTGGACCGGGACAGCAATCAGCCCCAGCATTTT | CASGLDRDSNQPQHF
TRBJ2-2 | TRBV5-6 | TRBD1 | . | TGTGCCAGCAGCTTGAAGGGGGCCGCCGGGGAGCTGTTTTTT | CASSLKGAAGELFF
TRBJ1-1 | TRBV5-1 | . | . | TGCGCCAGCAGCTTCGACGGCGACCTCATGAACACTGAAGCTTTCTTT | CASSFDGDLMNTEAFF